The 29 T cell receptor beta chains below all came from one sample that was sequenced in a study of CD8+CD57+ T cells in acquired aplastic anemia. Genomic DNA was employed as the template in profiling TCR beta VDJ and CDR3. TCRdb passed the reads through MiXCR, listing each CDR3 protein once. The data show around 140,000 distinct CDR3 sequences, less than 45% seen once. The source material was sorted CD4+, CD8+, or CD8+CD57+ T cells (not recorded which) from PBMCs. These receptors originate from a human donor in good health, serving as a control.

V and J are TRBV5-1 and TRBJ1-2; D uncertain. CDR1 is SGHRS and CDR2 is YFSETQ in the germline V gene. Trimming stripped 0 bases from V and 6 bases from J, with 18 bases between. The CDR3 runs to 16 residues. The CDR3 DNA sequence: TGCGCCAGCAGCTTGGTTCCGGGCTCCCCATATGATGGCTACACCTTC. This translates into CASSLVPGSPYDGYTF.

V usage is TRBV2 and J usage is TRBJ1-2, with 7 bases matching TRBD1. Germline V gene lookup returns CDR1 SNHLY and CDR2 FYNNEI. The CDR3 is made up of 14 amino acids. With 5 bases clipped from V and 7 bases from J, the junction kept 10 bases outside the gene matches. This CDR3 is CASSSGTESTGYTF. The CDR3 coding sequence is TGTGCCAGCAGTTCCGGGACAGAAAGCACTGGCTACACCTTC.

About this clonotype: This may stem from a read error, because a much larger clone lies one nucleotide away. V and J are TRBV14 and TRBJ1-2, with D perhaps matching TRBD1 (6 bases). Trimming took off 5 bases at V and 6 bases at J, with 22 bases between the two ends. The CDR3 spans 16 residues. Per germline, CDR1 SGHDN and CDR2 FVKESK. The CDR3 DNA follows: TGTGCCAGCAGCGATACAGTGGGAGGGGGAGGGCATGGCTACACCTTC. This codes for CASSDTVGGGGHGYTF.

The rearrangement links TRBV6-1 to TRBJ2-1, with 8 bases matching TRBD2. J gave up 4 bases and V 8 bases, and 4 bases lay outside the gene matches. Germline assignment: CDR1 MNHNS and CDR2 SASEGT. This CDR3 is 13 amino acids long. The CDR3: CASQAGAYNEQFF. The CDR3 coding sequence is TGTGCCAGCCAAGCGGGGGCGTACAATGAGCAGTTCTTC.

This clonotype was seen a few times. A read error may explain this, as a much larger clone is one base away. The rearrangement uses TRBV4-2 and TRBJ1-1; no clear D gene. Trimming shortened V by 6 bases and J by 0 bases, and 20 bases separated the two germline ends. The CDR3 totals 17 residues. Looked up from germline, CDR1 is LGHNA and CDR2 is YNFKEQ. The CDR3 is CASRSKPLLALNTEAFF. The CDR3 DNA reads as TGTGCCAGCAGATCCAAACCACTACTCGCCTTGAACACTGAAGCTTTCTTT.

This clonotype was detected many times. The gene calls are TRBV6-1 and TRBJ1-2, with 8 bases identical to TRBD1. The CDR3 contains 14 residues. With V trimmed by 4 bases and J by 2 bases, 3 bases remained unmatched. The germline gives CDR1 MNHNS, CDR2 SASEGT. CDR3 sequence (DNA): TGTGCCAGCAGTGGAGGACAGGGCAACTATGGCTACACCTTC. It is translated as CASSGGQGNYGYTF.

There are many counts of this clonotype. The chain carries TRBV19 and TRBJ2-7, with TRBD1 identical over 9 bases. This CDR3 has 15 residues. CDR1 and CDR2 (germline): LNHDA, SQIVND (reference sequence). V trimming: 1 base; J trimming: 3 bases; junction bases outside the gene matches: 4. In nucleotides, the CDR3 is TGTGCCAGTAGTATAGGGGGGACAGGGATCTACGAGCAGTACTTC. Translated, it gives CASSIGGTGIYEQYF.

This clonotype was picked up many times. This chain joins TRBV7-8 and TRBJ2-5; a possible D gene is TRBD2 (5 bases). CDR1 is SGHVS, CDR2 FQNEAQ, per germline. The CDR3 consists of 13 residues. Trimming cost V 5 bases and J 5 bases, with 12 bases left between them. Here the CDR3 DNA reads TGTGCCAGCAGCCCCCCCGGCGGGGAGACCCAGTACTTC. Encoded protein: CASSPPGGETQYF.

This chain links TRBV12-3 or TRBV12-4 with TRBJ2-1, with 8 bases matching TRBD2. This CDR3 is 16 amino acids long. The J segment lost 1 base and the V segment lost 7 bases, leaving 9 bases of the junction unmatched. In nucleotides, the CDR3 is TGTGCCAGCAACCCCCGAGCTAGCGGGTCCTACAATGAGCAGTTCTTC. It codes for CASNPRASGSYNEQFF.

The genes are TRBV7-6 and TRBJ2-5, with TRBD1 identical over 10 bases. The germline V gene encodes CDR1 SGHVS and CDR2 FNYEAQ. Losses at the gene ends were 4 bases for V and 4 bases for J; bases not matched to a gene: 3. CDR3 length: 14 residues. CDR3 amino acids: CASSSTGGAETQYF. The CDR3 DNA sequence: TGTGCCAGCAGCTCGACAGGGGGCGCAGAGACCCAGTACTTC.

The CDR3 nucleotides are TGCAGTGCTAGAGACCCAGGGGACGGAAACTATGGCTACACCTTC. Translating gives CSARDPGDGNYGYTF. V is TRBV20-1 and J is TRBJ1-2, with D possibly being TRBD1 (6 bases). This CDR3 is 15 amino acids long. Per germline, CDR1 DFQATT and CDR2 SNEGSKA (reference sequence). Trimming took 0 bases from V and 2 from J, leaving 13 bases between them.

This chain links TRBV9 with TRBJ2-1; 12 bases line up with TRBD2. Germline trimming cut 5 bases from V and 9 bases from J; bases unmatched to any gene: 9. This CDR3 is built from 15 residues. Germline CDR1 reads SGDLS; CDR2 reads YYNGEE. CDR3 nucleotides: TGTGCCAGCAGGAAGTCGGGGGGACTAGCGGGTGAGCAGTTCTTC. Translated: CASRKSGGLAGEQFF.

With regard to this clonotype: The junction differs from germline at one of its ends, possibly a read error. The chain uses TRBV25-1 and TRBJ2-5; the match to TRBD2 covers 7 bases. The CDR3 is 14 residues long. CDR1 and CDR2 (germline): MGHDK, SYGVNS. Written as DNA, the CDR3 is TGTACCAGCAGACCCGGGGCGGGGGTGGAGACCCAGTACTTC. Amino acids: CTSRPGAGVETQYF. Combining the CDR3 with reference TRBV25-1 and TRBJ2-5 gives the whole variable domain EADIYQTPRYLVIGTGKKITLECSQTMGHDKMYWYQQDPGMELHLIHYSYGVNSTEKGDLSSESTVSRIRTEHFPLTLESARPSHTSQYLCTSRPGAGVETQYFGPGTRLLVL.

The rearrangement links TRBV5-6 to TRBJ2-1; the match to TRBD1 covers 7 bases. V lost 4 bases to trimming and J lost 9 bases; unmatched junction nucleotides: 7. This CDR3 region has 13 residues. From germline, CDR1 is SGHDT and CDR2 YYEEEE. CDR3 in DNA: TGTGCCAGCAGCCTACAGGGGAGTGGTGAGCAGTTCTTC. It is translated as CASSLQGSGEQFF.

V usage is TRBV18 and J usage is TRBJ1-1; TRBD1 agrees at 7 bases. In germline, CDR1 is KGHSH, CDR2 LQKENI. Germline trimming cut 4 bases from V and 1 base from J; bases unmatched to any gene: 6. The CDR3 is made up of 15 amino acids. CDR3 sequence reads: CASSLTGQTNTEAFF. Written as DNA, the CDR3 is TGTGCCAGCTCACTTACGGGACAGACGAACACTGAAGCTTTCTTT.

This sequence joins TRBV6-1 and TRBJ1-5; D not certain. Trimming left V 4 bases short and J 6 bases short, with 7 bases between. CDR1 is MNHNS and CDR2 is SASEGT in the germline V gene. This CDR3 has 12 residues. The CDR3 DNA reads as TGTGCCAGCAGTGTCCCAGTTCAGCCCCAGCATTTT. Translated: CASSVPVQPQHF.

Of note for this clonotype: Germline is not matched at one junction end, which may reflect a read error. The chain employs TRBV10-2 and TRBJ1-1; D perhaps matches TRBD1 (5 bases). The CDR3 has 13 amino acids. Germline CDR1 reads WSHSY; CDR2 reads SAAADI. CDR3 DNA: TGTGCCAGCAGTCGGCTGGGGGGAGGTGTGGCTTTCTTT. Translating it yields CASSRLGGGVAFF.

This clonotype was counted many times. The chain carries TRBV7-8 and TRBJ2-3; D may be TRBD2 (6 bases). The CDR3 covers 16 residues. Looked up from germline, CDR1 is SGHVS and CDR2 is FQNEAQ. Deletions cut 5 bases from V and 7 bases from J, with 22 bases between. This chain's CDR3 is CASSQGLPSVKNTQYF. CDR3 DNA sequence: TGTGCCAGCAGCCAGGGACTCCCGAGCGTCAAGAATACGCAGTATTTT.

This chain links TRBV6-1 with TRBJ2-7; no clear D. The length of the CDR3 is 12 residues. Germline CDR1 MNHNS, CDR2 SASEGT. The V gene lost 8 bases and the J gene lost 0 bases, with 8 bases spanning the gap. The CDR3 is CASALPSYEQYF. The CDR3 nucleotides read TGTGCCAGCGCGTTACCCTCCTACGAGCAGTACTTC.

This clonotype has ten or more counts. The CDR3 reads CASRPSGRRVPGEQYF. CDR3 sequence (DNA): TGCGCCAGCAGACCCTCGGGACGGAGGGTCCCGGGCGAGCAGTACTTC. This chain joins TRBV5-1 and TRBJ2-7, with D tentatively TRBD2 (6 bases). This CDR3 spans 16 amino acids. CDR1 SGHRS and CDR2 YFSETQ come from the germline V gene. Trimming removed 5 bases at V and 6 bases at J, with 24 bases between. The variable domain in full, completed from reference TRBV5-1 and TRBJ2-7, reads KAGVTQTPRYLIKTRGQQVTLSCSPISGHRSVSWYQQTPGQGLQFLFEYFSETQRNKGNFPGRFSGRQFSNSRSEMNVSTLELGDSALYLCASRPSGRRVPGEQYFGPGTRLTVT.

This clonotype was seen repeatedly, ten times or more. This chain joins TRBV12-3 or TRBV12-4 and TRBJ1-1; D unclear. The CDR3 is made up of 12 amino acids. Trimming stripped 3 bases from V and 5 bases from J, with 7 bases between. CDR3 region: CASSLVRTEAFF. CDR3 nucleotides: TGTGCCAGCAGTTTGGTTAGAACTGAAGCTTTCTTT.

This rearrangement joins TRBV11-2 to TRBJ2-2; D call uncertain. Deletions cut 1 base from V and 4 bases from J, with 13 bases between. Germline CDR1 reads SGHAT; CDR2 reads FQNNGV. The CDR3 extends over 16 amino acids. CDR3 region: CASSLVSNPLTGELFF. As DNA, the CDR3 is TGTGCCAGCAGCTTAGTCAGCAACCCCCTCACCGGGGAGCTGTTTTTT.

This clonotype was found once. The chain's CDR3 is CATSDREVGEDTQYF. The CDR3 region has the DNA TGTGCCACCAGTGACAGGGAAGTCGGCGAAGATACGCAGTATTTT. V gene TRBV24-1 combines with J gene TRBJ2-3, with D possibly TRBD1 on 5 matching bases. Deletions cut 4 bases from V and 5 bases from J, with 15 bases between. Germline lookup yields CDR1 KGHDR and CDR2 SFDVKD. The CDR3 is 15 residues long.

There are many counts of this clonotype. This chain joins TRBV10-1 and TRBJ2-7; D is unresolved. Between the trimmed V and J ends, which lost 4 bases and 3 bases, there was a span of 10 bases. This CDR3 has 13 amino acids. Germline V gene sequence: CDR1 WNHNN, CDR2 SYGVQD (reference sequence). The CDR3 sequence: CASSAGNSYEQYF. The CDR3 DNA follows: TGCGCCAGCAGTGCAGGTAACAGCTACGAGCAGTACTTC.

V usage is TRBV30 and J usage is TRBJ1-2, with a tentative D call TRBD1 (6 bases). CDR1 GTSNPN and CDR2 SVGIG come from the germline V gene (reference sequence). The germline V and J ends were trimmed by 2 bases and 11 bases, with 15 bases remaining between them. The length of the CDR3 is 12 residues. The chain's CDR3 is CAWSPRGAGYTF. CDR3 bases: TGTGCCTGGAGTCCCCGGGGGGCGGGGTACACCTTC. The full variable domain, its missing parts supplied by reference TRBV30 and TRBJ1-2, is SQTIHQWPATLVQPVGSPLSLECTVEGTSNPNLYWYRQAAGRGLQLLFYSVGIGQISSEVPQNLSASRPQDRQFILSSKKLLLSDSGFYLCAWSPRGAGYTFGSGTRLTVV.

The V gene is TRBV10-3, the J gene TRBJ2-1, with 14 positions matching TRBD2. The CDR3 extends over 17 amino acids. V lost 2 bases, J lost 3 bases, and 3 bases stayed unmatched. Germline V gene data show CDR1 as ENHRY and CDR2 as SYGVKD. The CDR3 protein is CAISEGTSGGHYNEQFF. The CDR3, as DNA: TGTGCCATCAGTGAGGGGACTAGCGGGGGACACTACAATGAGCAGTTCTTC.

The chain couples TRBV3-1 to TRBJ1-1; D remains unclear. The CDR3 length is 15 residues. V was cut by 5 bases and J by 0 bases, with 13 bases left in between. Looked up from germline, CDR1 is LGHDT and CDR2 is YNNKEL (reference sequence). CDR3 sequence reads: CASSSYQEMNTEAFF. The CDR3 region has the DNA TGTGCCAGCAGCTCCTACCAAGAAATGAACACTGAAGCTTTCTTT.

This clonotype was counted at least ten times. The chain combines TRBV24-1 with TRBJ1-2; perhaps TRBD1 as D (5 bases). Germline assignment: CDR1 KGHDR and CDR2 SFDVKD. This CDR3 has 14 amino acids. Trimming took off 2 bases at V and 7 bases at J, with 13 bases between the two ends. CDR3 nucleotide sequence: TGTGCCACCAGTGATTCCTACGGAAGGGGTGGCTACACCTTC. Its protein product is CATSDSYGRGGYTF.

This clonotype was found many times. The chain combines TRBV6-1 with TRBJ1-2; no definite D call. V lost 4 bases and J lost 3, with 15 bases in between. Germline V gene lookup returns CDR1 MNHNS and CDR2 SASEGT. The CDR3 spans 15 residues. Here the CDR3 reads CASSVHPTRDYGYTF. The CDR3 DNA is TGTGCCAGCAGTGTACACCCTACTAGGGACTATGGCTACACCTTC.